These 24 T cell receptor beta chains were all obtained from the same sample, sequenced in a study of blood T cell repertoires in COVID-19. This table comes from immunoSEQ multiplex PCR, and its TCRdb copy is limited to in-frame clones, with some not included. Among approximately 120,000 clones listed, 84% were seen once. The sequenced sample consisted of peripheral blood. Receptor source: a woman of 80 years or more with active or convalescent COVID-19.

This clone has a handful of counts. This sequence joins TRBV25-1 and TRBJ1-1, with D possibly matching TRBD1 (6 bases). V lost 6 bases and J lost 6, with 17 bases in between. CDR1 MGHDK and CDR2 SYGVNS come from the germline V gene. The length of the CDR3 is 14 residues. CDR3 loop: CASSKSGGAPEAFF. Written as DNA, the CDR3 is TGTGCCAGCAGCAAATCTGGGGGGGCCCCTGAAGCTTTCTTT.

The chain recombines TRBV7-9 with TRBJ2-1, with TRBD2 identical over 9 bases. Trimming cost V 5 bases and J 3 bases; bases outside gene matches: 5. The length of the CDR3 is 15 residues. Germline CDR1 is SEHNR and CDR2 is FQNEAQ (reference sequence). CDR3 bases: TGTGCCAGCAGCATTGGACTAGCGAGCTACAATGAGCAGTTCTTC. This translates into CASSIGLASYNEQFF.

CDR3 in amino acids: CASSQERRSTNEKLFF. CDR3 DNA: TGTGCCAGCAGCCAAGAGAGGCGATCAACTAATGAAAAACTGTTTTTT. This rearrangement joins TRBV4-2 to TRBJ1-4; D remains ambiguous. The CDR3 covers 16 residues. Germline CDR1 LGHNA, CDR2 YNFKEQ. Trimming shortened V by 0 bases and J by 0 bases, and 8 bases separated the two germline ends.

This rearrangement joins TRBV5-4 to TRBJ2-7; no reliable D call. CDR3 length: 14 amino acids. Per the germline V gene, CDR1 is SGHNT and CDR2 is YYREEE (reference sequence). V dropped 4 bases and J dropped 2 bases, with 13 bases sitting between them. The CDR3 region has the DNA TGTGCCAGCAGCCCAATGATAGATACCTACGAGCAGTACTTC. This codes for CASSPMIDTYEQYF.

This clone was counted a few times. Other nucleotide sequences in the sample specify the same CDR3. The chain joins TRBV28 to TRBJ1-2; the D is unclear. The CDR3 has 12 amino acids. CDR1 is MDHEN, CDR2 SYDVKM, per germline. The ends were cut back, 2 bases at V and 8 bases at J, with 9 bases in the middle. CDR3 nucleotides: TGTGCCAGCAGTTTACGGGTTTACGGCTACACCTTC. It encodes CASSLRVYGYTF.

The chain links TRBV7-6 to TRBJ1-3, with unresolved D. V lost 5 bases to trimming and J lost 1 base, with 15 bases between them. CDR3 length equals 16 residues. Per the germline V gene, CDR1 is SGHVS and CDR2 is FNYEAQ. The DNA for the CDR3 is TGTGCCAGCAGCCAAGATGCGCCCTTTTCTGGAAACACCATATATTTT. This encodes CASSQDAPFSGNTIYF.

This chain uses TRBV10-3 with TRBJ1-1, with D possibly matching TRBD1 (6 bases). Germline-derived CDR1 and CDR2 are ENHRY and SYGVKD. Trimming cost V 7 bases and J 4 bases, with 16 bases left between them. This CDR3 contains 14 residues. CDR3 region: CAITQTGTATEAFF. The CDR3 DNA follows: TGTGCCATCACCCAAACAGGGACCGCCACTGAAGCTTTCTTT.

The chain couples TRBV2 to TRBJ1-5, with D tentatively TRBD1 (5 bases). This CDR3 has 14 residues. V was shortened by 3 bases and J by 4 bases, with 10 bases between the two germline ends. CDR1 SNHLY and CDR2 FYNNEI come from the germline V gene. In DNA form, the CDR3 reads TGTGCCAGCAGTGATAACGGGGGGAATCAGCCCCAGCATTTT. Protein product: CASSDNGGNQPQHF.

The chain joins TRBV5-4 to TRBJ2-7; possible D gene TRBD2, 5 bases. CDR3 length: 13 amino acids. V was shortened by 5 bases and J by 2 bases, with 11 bases between the two germline ends. CDR1 SGHNT and CDR2 YYREEE come from the germline V gene (reference sequence). The CDR3 here is CASRARGTYEQYF. CDR3 sequence (DNA): TGTGCCAGCAGGGCCCGAGGGACCTACGAGCAGTACTTC.

The rearrangement joins TRBV18 to TRBJ2-7; 12 nucleotides line up with TRBD1. There are 15 residues in the CDR3. Germline CDR1 KGHSH, CDR2 LQKENI. Trimming cost V 2 bases and J 2 bases; bases outside gene matches: 1. CDR3 bases: TGTGCCAGCTCACCAGGGACAGGGGGCCCCTACGAGCAGTACTTC. This gives the protein CASSPGTGGPYEQYF.

The chain employs TRBV19 and TRBJ1-1, with a weak D call TRBD1 (5 bases). CDR1 and CDR2 from the germline V gene are LNHDA and SQIVND (reference sequence). Trimming shortened V by 5 bases and J by 6 bases, and 13 bases separated the two germline ends. The CDR3 length is 13 residues. The CDR3: CASSEQGYSEAFF. For the CDR3, the DNA is TGTGCCAGTAGTGAGCAGGGTTACTCTGAAGCTTTCTTT.

The rearrangement joins TRBV6-2 or TRBV6-3 to TRBJ1-1; TRBD1 matches at 7 bases. CDR1 and CDR2 (germline): MNHEY, SVGEGT. This CDR3 contains 13 residues. Trimming at V came to 6 bases and at J to 10 bases, leaving 11 bases not matched to a gene. CDR3 nucleotides: TGTGCCAGCAGCGGAAGACAGGGATTGAGAGCTTTCTTT. Translation gives CASSGRQGLRAFF.

The sample holds a few counts of this clone. V is TRBV27 and J is TRBJ2-7; 8 positions match TRBD1. V was clipped by 5 bases and J by 3 bases; unmatched bases: 9. This CDR3 is built from 15 residues. Germline V gene sequence: CDR1 MNHEY, CDR2 SMNVEV (reference sequence). The CDR3 reads CASSAPGQVVYEQYF. In DNA, the CDR3 is TGTGCCAGCAGTGCCCCGGGACAGGTCGTCTACGAGCAGTACTTC.

This sequence joins TRBV27 and TRBJ1-2; no clear D gene. The germline V gene has CDR1 MNHEY and CDR2 SMNVEV (reference sequence). The CDR3 contains 17 residues. Trimming took off 5 bases at V and 5 bases at J, with 24 bases between the two ends. CDR3 coding DNA: TGTGCCAGCAGTCCCCATTATCTCGGGTTAGCATCGTATGGCTACACCTTC. The encoded protein is CASSPHYLGLASYGYTF.

V gene TRBV19 combines with J gene TRBJ1-1; D ambiguous. The CDR3 totals 12 residues. V lost 3 bases, J lost 8 bases, and 10 bases lay in between. Germline V gene lookup returns CDR1 LNHDA and CDR2 SQIVND (reference sequence). CDR3 sequence (DNA): TGTGCCAGTAGTATGGTCAGCGGGGAAGCTTTCTTT. Translating it yields CASSMVSGEAFF.

The J gene is TRBJ2-2, the V gene TRBV5-1; 7 positions agree with TRBD2. J gave up 0 bases and V 0 bases, and 2 bases lay outside the gene matches. This CDR3 spans 16 amino acids. Germline V gene data show CDR1 as SGHRS and CDR2 as YFSETQ. The CDR3 coding sequence is TGCGCCAGCAGCTTGGTCCTAGCGGCGAACACCGGGGAGCTGTTTTTT. Protein product: CASSLVLAANTGELFF.

This clone has only a few counts. V is TRBV24-1 and J is TRBJ2-3, with no clear D. The ends were cut back, 7 bases at V and 9 bases at J, with 13 bases in the middle. Germline loops: CDR1 KGHDR, CDR2 SFDVKD. This CDR3 is 12 amino acids long. CDR3 amino acids: CATRTAGGTQYF. The CDR3 DNA is TGTGCCACCAGGACGGCAGGTGGGACGCAGTATTTT.

The chain links TRBV28 to TRBJ1-2, with TRBD1 matching over 8 bases. The CDR3 length is 14 residues. Per the germline V gene, CDR1 is MDHEN and CDR2 is SYDVKM. V dropped 5 bases and J dropped 8; count of bases not matched to a gene: 10. CDR3 DNA: TGTGCCAGCAGTCCCCCGGGACAGGATCTCGGCTACACCTTC. Protein sequence: CASSPPGQDLGYTF.

The chain carries TRBV27 and TRBJ2-7; TRBD2 is a possible D gene (6 bases). V dropped 7 bases and J dropped 9 bases, with 16 bases sitting between them. This CDR3 comprises 12 residues. Germline V gene sequence: CDR1 MNHEY, CDR2 SMNVEV (reference sequence). CDR3 nucleotides: TGTGCCAGCACCTTCAGACTAGTCGGGCAGTACTTC. It translates to CASTFRLVGQYF.

The gene calls are TRBV28 and TRBJ2-7, with 12 bases that match TRBD2. J gave up 0 bases and V 5 bases, and 5 bases lay outside the gene matches. The length of the CDR3 is 16 residues. Looked up from germline, CDR1 is MDHEN and CDR2 is SYDVKM. The CDR3 protein is CASSAPTSGSSYEQYF. The CDR3 nucleotides read TGTGCCAGCAGTGCCCCGACTAGCGGGAGCTCCTACGAGCAGTACTTC. The whole variable domain, remainder taken from reference TRBV28 and TRBJ2-7, is DVKVTQSSRYLVKRTGEKVFLECVQDMDHENMFWYRQDPGLGLRLIYFSYDVKMKEKGDIPEGYSVSREKKERFSLILESASTNQTSMYLCASSAPTSGSSYEQYFGPGTRLTVT.

Only one count was recorded for this clone. The rearrangement uses TRBV11-1 and TRBJ1-1; D is unclear. The CDR3 runs 13 residues. Looked up from germline, CDR1 is SGHAT and CDR2 is FQDESV (reference sequence). V was pared by 3 bases and J by 3 bases, with 8 bases between. The CDR3 protein is CASSFAQDTEAFF. In DNA, the CDR3 is TGTGCCAGCAGCTTTGCTCAGGACACTGAAGCTTTCTTT.

V usage is TRBV27 and J usage is TRBJ2-7, with TRBD2 as a possible D gene (6 bases). In germline, CDR1 is MNHEY, CDR2 SMNVEV (reference sequence). V dropped 6 bases and J dropped 4 bases, with 22 bases sitting between them. The CDR3 spans 16 residues. CDR3 DNA sequence: TGTGCCAGCAGCCCCTTAGCGGACCCTCTTATTTACGAGCAGTACTTC. It translates to CASSPLADPLIYEQYF.

The chain combines TRBV3-1 (or the pseudogene TRBV3-2) with TRBJ1-2, with D perhaps matching TRBD1 (6 bases). CDR1 is LGHDT, CDR2 YNNKEL, per germline (reference sequence). This CDR3 region has 15 residues. V was clipped by 2 bases and J by 2 bases, with 12 bases between them. CDR3 coding DNA: TGTGCCAGCAGCCAACGTCCGGGACACAACTATGGCTACACCTTC. Translation: CASSQRPGHNYGYTF.

The rearrangement links TRBV19 to TRBJ2-1; 9 nucleotides agree with TRBD2. CDR1 is LNHDA and CDR2 is SQIVND in the germline V gene (reference sequence). The CDR3 consists of 14 residues. After removal of 6 bases from V and 7 bases from J, the junction contained 7 bases not matched to a gene. The CDR3 is CASSAGGPMNEQFF. CDR3 nucleotide sequence: TGTGCCAGTAGCGCGGGAGGGCCTATGAATGAGCAGTTCTTC.